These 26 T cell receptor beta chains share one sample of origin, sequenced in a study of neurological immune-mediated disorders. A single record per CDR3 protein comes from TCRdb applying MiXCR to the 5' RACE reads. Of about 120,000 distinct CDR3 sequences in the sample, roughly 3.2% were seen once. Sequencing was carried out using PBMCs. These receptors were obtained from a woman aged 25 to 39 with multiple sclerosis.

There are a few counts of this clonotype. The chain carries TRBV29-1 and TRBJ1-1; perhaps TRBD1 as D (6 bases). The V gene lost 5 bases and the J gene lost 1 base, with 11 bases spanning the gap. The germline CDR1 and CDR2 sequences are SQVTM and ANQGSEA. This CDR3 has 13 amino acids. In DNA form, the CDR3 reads TGCAGCGTTATTATGGGACAGAACACTGAAGCTTTCTTT. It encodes CSVIMGQNTEAFF.

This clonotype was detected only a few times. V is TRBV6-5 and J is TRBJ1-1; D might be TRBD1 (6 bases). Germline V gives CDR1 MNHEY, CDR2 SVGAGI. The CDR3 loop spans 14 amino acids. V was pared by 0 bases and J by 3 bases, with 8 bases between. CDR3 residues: CASSYSGGDTEAFF. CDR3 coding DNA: TGTGCCAGCAGTTACTCGGGGGGCGACACTGAAGCTTTCTTT.

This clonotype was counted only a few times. CDR3 DNA: TGTGCCAGCAGTCAAGGGGCCCCCGACACCGGGGAGCTGTTTTTT. As protein: CASSQGAPDTGELFF. V usage is TRBV5-4 and J usage is TRBJ2-2; D perhaps matches TRBD1 (5 bases). V was cut by 5 bases and J by 3 bases, with 14 bases left in between. This CDR3 has 15 residues. Germline V gene data show CDR1 as SGHNT and CDR2 as YYREEE (reference sequence). The complete variable domain, with remaining parts taken from reference TRBV5-4 and TRBJ2-2, reads ETGVTQSPTHLIKTRGQQVTLRCSSQSGHNTVSWYQQALGQGPQFIFQYYREEENGRGNFPPRFSGLQFPNYSSELNVNALELDDSALYLCASSQGAPDTGELFFGEGSRLTVL.

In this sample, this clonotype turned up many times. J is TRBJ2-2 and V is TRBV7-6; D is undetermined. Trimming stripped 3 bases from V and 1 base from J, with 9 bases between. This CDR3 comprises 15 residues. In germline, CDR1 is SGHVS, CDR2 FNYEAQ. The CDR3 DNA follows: TGTGCCAGCAGCTTTGGTGACGAGAACACCGGGGAGCTGTTTTTT. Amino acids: CASSFGDENTGELFF.

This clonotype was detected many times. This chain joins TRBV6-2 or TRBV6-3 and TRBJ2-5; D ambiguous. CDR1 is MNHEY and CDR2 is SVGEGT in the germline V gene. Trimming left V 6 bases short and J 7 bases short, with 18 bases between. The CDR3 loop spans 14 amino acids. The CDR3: CASRPNGGTGTQYF. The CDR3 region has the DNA TGTGCCAGCAGACCCAACGGCGGAACCGGGACCCAGTACTTC.

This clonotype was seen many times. The CDR3 loop reads CSARDRLAGDYEQYF. CDR3 nucleotides: TGCAGTGCTAGAGATAGGCTAGCGGGGGATTACGAGCAGTACTTC. The rearrangement joins TRBV20-1 to TRBJ2-7, with 10 bases identical to TRBD2. Germline CDR1 is DFQATT and CDR2 is SNEGSKA (reference sequence). V shed 0 bases and J 4 bases; nucleotides not matched to a gene: 6. The CDR3 runs to 15 residues.

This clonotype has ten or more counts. CDR3 sequence (DNA): TGTGCCTGGACGCAGGGGGGAAATGAGCAGTTCTTC. Its protein is CAWTQGGNEQFF. The chain couples TRBV30 to TRBJ2-1, with D possibly matching TRBD1 (7 bases). The CDR3 is made up of 12 amino acids. V shed 4 bases and J shed 7 bases, with 11 bases lying between them. In germline, CDR1 is GTSNPN, CDR2 SVGIG (reference sequence).

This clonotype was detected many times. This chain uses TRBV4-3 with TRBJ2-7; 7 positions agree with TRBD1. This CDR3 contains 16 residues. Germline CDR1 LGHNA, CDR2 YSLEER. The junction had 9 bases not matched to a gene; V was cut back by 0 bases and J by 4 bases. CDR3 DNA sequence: TGCGCCAGCAGCCAAGATCATAGGGGACAGACGTACGAGCAGTACTTC. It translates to CASSQDHRGQTYEQYF.

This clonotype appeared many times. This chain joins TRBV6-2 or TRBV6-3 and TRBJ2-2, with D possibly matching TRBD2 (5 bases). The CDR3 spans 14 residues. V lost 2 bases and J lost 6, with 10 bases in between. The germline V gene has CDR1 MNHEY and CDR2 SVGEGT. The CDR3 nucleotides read TGTGCCAGCAGTTACCTTGCCGGGGCCGGGGAGCTGTTTTTT. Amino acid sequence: CASSYLAGAGELFF.

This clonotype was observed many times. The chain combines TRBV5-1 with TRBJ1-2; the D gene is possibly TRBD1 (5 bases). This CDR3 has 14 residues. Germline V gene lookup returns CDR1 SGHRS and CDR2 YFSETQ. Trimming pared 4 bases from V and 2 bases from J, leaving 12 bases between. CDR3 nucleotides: TGCGCCAGCAGCAGATTAGAGGGGAACTATGGCTACACCTTC. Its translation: CASSRLEGNYGYTF.

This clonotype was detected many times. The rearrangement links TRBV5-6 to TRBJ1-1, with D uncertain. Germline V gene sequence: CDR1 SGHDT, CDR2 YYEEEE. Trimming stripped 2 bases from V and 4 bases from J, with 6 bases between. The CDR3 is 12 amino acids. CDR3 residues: CASSFGVTEAFF. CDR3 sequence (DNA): TGTGCCAGCAGCTTTGGGGTCACTGAAGCTTTCTTT.

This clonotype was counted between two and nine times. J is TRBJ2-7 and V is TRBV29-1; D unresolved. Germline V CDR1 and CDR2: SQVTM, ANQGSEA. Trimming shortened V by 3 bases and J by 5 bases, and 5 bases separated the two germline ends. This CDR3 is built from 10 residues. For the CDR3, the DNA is TGCAGCGTTGAGATGGACGAGCAGTACTTC. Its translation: CSVEMDEQYF.

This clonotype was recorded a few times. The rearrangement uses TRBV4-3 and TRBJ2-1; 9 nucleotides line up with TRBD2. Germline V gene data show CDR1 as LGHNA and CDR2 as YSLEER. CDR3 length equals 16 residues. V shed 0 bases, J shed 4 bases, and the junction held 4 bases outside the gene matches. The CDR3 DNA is TGCGCCAGCAGCCAAGACCGACTAGCGGAATACAATGAGCAGTTCTTC. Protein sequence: CASSQDRLAEYNEQFF.

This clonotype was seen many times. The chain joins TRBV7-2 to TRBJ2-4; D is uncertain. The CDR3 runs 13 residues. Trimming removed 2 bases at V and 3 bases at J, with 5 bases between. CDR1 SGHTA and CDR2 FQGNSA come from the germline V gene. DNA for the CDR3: TGTGCCAGCAGCTTAAGTCACAAAAACATTCAGTACTTC. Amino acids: CASSLSHKNIQYF.

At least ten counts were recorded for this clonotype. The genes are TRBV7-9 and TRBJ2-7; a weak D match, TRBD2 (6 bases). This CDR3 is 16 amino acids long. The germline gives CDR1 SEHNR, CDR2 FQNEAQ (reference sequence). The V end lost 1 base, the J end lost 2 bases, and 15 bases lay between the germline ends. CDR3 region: CASSLGFGTGPYEQYF. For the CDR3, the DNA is TGTGCCAGCAGCTTAGGATTTGGGACTGGACCCTACGAGCAGTACTTC.

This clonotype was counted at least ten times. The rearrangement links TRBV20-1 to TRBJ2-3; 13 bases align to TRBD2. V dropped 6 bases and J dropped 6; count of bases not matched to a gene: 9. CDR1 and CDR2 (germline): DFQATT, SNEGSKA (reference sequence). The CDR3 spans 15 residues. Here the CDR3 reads CSAPGTSGISDTQYF. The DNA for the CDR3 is TGCAGTGCACCCGGGACTAGCGGGATTTCGGATACGCAGTATTTT.

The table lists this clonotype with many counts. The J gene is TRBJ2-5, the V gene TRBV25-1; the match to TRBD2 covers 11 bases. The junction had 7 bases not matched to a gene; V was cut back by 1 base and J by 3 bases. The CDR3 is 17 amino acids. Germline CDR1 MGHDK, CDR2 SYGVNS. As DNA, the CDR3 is TGTGCCAGCAGTGAATGGATTAGCGGGAGGGCCGAAGAGACCCAGTACTTC. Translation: CASSEWISGRAEETQYF. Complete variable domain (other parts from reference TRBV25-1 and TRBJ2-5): EADIYQTPRYLVIGTGKKITLECSQTMGHDKMYWYQQDPGMELHLIHYSYGVNSTEKGDLSSESTVSRIRTEHFPLTLESARPSHTSQYLCASSEWISGRAEETQYFGPGTRLLVL.

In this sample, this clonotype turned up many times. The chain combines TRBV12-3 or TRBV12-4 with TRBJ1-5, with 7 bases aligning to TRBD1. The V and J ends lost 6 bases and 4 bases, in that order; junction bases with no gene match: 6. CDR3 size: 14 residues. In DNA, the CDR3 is TGTGCCAGCAGGGATGGACAGGTTAATCAGCCCCAGCATTTT. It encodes CASRDGQVNQPQHF.

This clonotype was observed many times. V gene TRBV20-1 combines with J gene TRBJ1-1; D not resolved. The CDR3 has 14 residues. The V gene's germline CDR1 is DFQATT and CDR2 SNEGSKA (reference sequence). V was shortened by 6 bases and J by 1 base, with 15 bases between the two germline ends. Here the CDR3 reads CSAPLGSGNTEAFF. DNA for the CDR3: TGCAGTGCCCCGTTGGGGAGCGGGAACACTGAAGCTTTCTTT.

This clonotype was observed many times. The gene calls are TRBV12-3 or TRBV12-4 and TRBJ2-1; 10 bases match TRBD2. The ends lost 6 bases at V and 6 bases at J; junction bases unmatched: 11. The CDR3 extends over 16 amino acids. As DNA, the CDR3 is TGTGCCAGCAGCCGGACAAGGAGCGGGAGGGGCAATGAGCAGTTCTTC. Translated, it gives CASSRTRSGRGNEQFF.

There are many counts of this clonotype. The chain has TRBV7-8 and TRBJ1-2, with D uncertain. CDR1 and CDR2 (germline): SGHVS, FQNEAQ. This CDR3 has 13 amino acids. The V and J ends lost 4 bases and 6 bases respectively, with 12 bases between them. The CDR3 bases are TGTGCCAGCAGCTCACAGAGGGTAGATGGCTACACCTTC. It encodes CASSSQRVDGYTF.

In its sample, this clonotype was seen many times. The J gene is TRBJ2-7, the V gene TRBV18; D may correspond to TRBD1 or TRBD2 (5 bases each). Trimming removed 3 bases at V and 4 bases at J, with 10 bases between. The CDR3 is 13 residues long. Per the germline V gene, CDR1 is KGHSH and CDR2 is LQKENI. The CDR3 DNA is TGTGCCAGCTCACCGGTGGGGACGTACGAGCAGTACTTC. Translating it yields CASSPVGTYEQYF.

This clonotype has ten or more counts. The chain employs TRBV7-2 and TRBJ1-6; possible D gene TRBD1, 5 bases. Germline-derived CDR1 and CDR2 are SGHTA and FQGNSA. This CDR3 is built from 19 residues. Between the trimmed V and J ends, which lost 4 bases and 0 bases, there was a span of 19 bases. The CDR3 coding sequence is TGTGCCAGCAGCTCAGGGACGTCGAGTCGGGGCTCCTATAATTCACCCCTCCACTTT. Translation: CASSSGTSSRGSYNSPLHF. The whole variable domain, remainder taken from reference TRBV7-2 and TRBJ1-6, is GAGVSQSPSNKVTEKGKDVELRCDPISGHTALYWYRQSLGQGLEFLIYFQGNSAPDKSGLPSDRFSAERTGGSVSTLTIQRTQQEDSAVYLCASSSGTSSRGSYNSPLHFGNGTRLTVT.

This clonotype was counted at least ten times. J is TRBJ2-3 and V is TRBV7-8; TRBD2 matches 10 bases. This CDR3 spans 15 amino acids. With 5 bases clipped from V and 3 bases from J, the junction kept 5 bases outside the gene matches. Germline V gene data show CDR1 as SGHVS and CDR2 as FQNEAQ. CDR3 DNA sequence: TGTGCCAGCAGCGTAACTAGCGGGACTACAGATACGCAGTATTTT. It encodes CASSVTSGTTDTQYF.

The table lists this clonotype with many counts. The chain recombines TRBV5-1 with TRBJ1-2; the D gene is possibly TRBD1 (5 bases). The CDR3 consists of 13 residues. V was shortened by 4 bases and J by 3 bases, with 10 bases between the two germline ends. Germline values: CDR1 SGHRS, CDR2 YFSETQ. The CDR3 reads CASSGGSDYGYTF. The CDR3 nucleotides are TGCGCCAGCAGCGGGGGGTCCGACTATGGCTACACCTTC.

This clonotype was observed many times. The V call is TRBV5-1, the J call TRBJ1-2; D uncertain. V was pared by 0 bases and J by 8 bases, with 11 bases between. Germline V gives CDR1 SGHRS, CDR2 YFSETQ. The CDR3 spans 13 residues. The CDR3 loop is CASSLVLGSGYTF. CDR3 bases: TGCGCCAGCAGCTTGGTGTTAGGGAGCGGCTACACCTTC.